The 30 T cell receptor beta chains in this list originate from one sample, sequenced in a study of shared clonotypes between healthy human individuals. TCRdb's copy holds only in-frame clones and misses some; the assay was immunoSEQ multiplex PCR. The table lists 2 million to 3 million clones, around nine tenths of them singletons. The sequenced sample consisted of naive CD4+ T cells sorted from blood. Subset noted: CD45RA+ positively selected. The source is a man younger than 30 in good health.

CDR3 sequence: CASSPAGSRNEQYF. The DNA for the CDR3 is TGTGCCAGCAGCCCAGCGGGGTCACGTAACGAGCAGTACTTC. V gene TRBV6-1 combines with J gene TRBJ2-7, with TRBD2 matching over 7 bases. CDR1 and CDR2 from the germline V gene are MNHNS and SASEGT. The junction had 10 bases not matched to a gene; V was cut back by 6 bases and J by 5 bases. CDR3 length: 14 residues.

This chain joins TRBV7-8 and TRBJ2-1; possibly TRBD1 or TRBD2 for D (5 bases each). V lost 0 bases to trimming and J lost 12 bases, with 9 bases between them. The CDR3 covers 12 residues. CDR1 is SGHVS and CDR2 is FQNEAQ in the germline V gene. In DNA, the CDR3 is TGTGCCAGCAGCTTAGCGGGGGAACCGCAGTTCTTC. Its translation is CASSLAGEPQFF.

The CDR3 bases are TGCGCCAGCAGATCGTCCGGGGCTTACAATGAGCAGTTCTTC. Amino acids: CASRSSGAYNEQFF. The chain carries TRBV5-1 and TRBJ2-1; D may be TRBD1 or TRBD2 (5 bases each). Germline CDR1 reads SGHRS; CDR2 reads YFSETQ. The CDR3 spans 14 residues. Trimming took 5 bases from V and 4 from J, leaving 13 bases between them.

J is TRBJ1-2 and V is TRBV5-4, with 7 bases aligning to TRBD1. Germline V gene lookup returns CDR1 SGHNT and CDR2 YYREEE (reference sequence). This CDR3 contains 14 residues. V gave up 5 bases and J gave up 3 bases; unmatched junction bases: 7. This CDR3 is CASSPRDSDYGYTF. The CDR3 coding sequence is TGTGCCAGCAGTCCCCGGGACAGTGACTATGGCTACACCTTC.

The rearrangement joins TRBV11-3 to TRBJ2-1; D is unresolved. V was pared by 5 bases and J by 0 bases, with 11 bases between. The CDR3 is made up of 15 amino acids. The germline V gene encodes CDR1 SGHNT and CDR2 YENEEA. The CDR3 loop reads CASSPGRSSYNEQFF. The CDR3 DNA reads as TGTGCCAGCAGCCCTGGGCGCAGCTCCTACAATGAGCAGTTCTTC.

V is TRBV4-1 and J is TRBJ2-2; D uncertain. Germline lookup yields CDR1 MGHRA and CDR2 YSYEKL. V was pared by 5 bases and J by 0 bases, with 10 bases between. The CDR3 runs to 15 residues. As DNA, the CDR3 is TGCGCCAGCAGCGGGAAGGGCGCGAACACCGGGGAGCTGTTTTTT. It specifies CASSGKGANTGELFF.

This clone has just a few counts. V gene TRBV23-1 combines with J gene TRBJ2-7; D is possibly TRBD1 (6 bases). TRBV23-1 is classed as an ORF, of uncertain function. The CDR3 spans 13 residues. V lost 4 bases, J lost 4 bases, and 11 bases lay in between. The CDR3 loop reads CASSPGRGYEQYF. The DNA for the CDR3 is TGCGCCAGCAGTCCTGGCAGGGGTTACGAGCAGTACTTC.

The chain joins TRBV19 to TRBJ1-6; D perhaps matches TRBD1 (6 bases). CDR1 LNHDA and CDR2 SQIVND come from the germline V gene (reference sequence). V lost 10 bases and J lost 10, with 17 bases in between. This CDR3 comprises 13 residues. In DNA, the CDR3 is TGTGCCACCAACCAGGGGCTAAACTCACCCCTCCACTTT. Translation gives CATNQGLNSPLHF.

The chain uses TRBV9 and TRBJ2-3, with D unclear. The CDR3 spans 16 residues. The V end was cut by 0 bases, the J end by 0 bases, with 11 bases between. Germline CDR1 SGDLS, CDR2 YYNGEE. The CDR3 region is CASSVVGGTSTDTQYF. DNA for the CDR3: TGTGCCAGCAGCGTAGTGGGCGGCACTAGCACAGATACGCAGTATTTT.

About this clone itself: Other nucleotide sequences from this sample produce the same CDR3. The chain carries TRBV30 and TRBJ2-5, with TRBD2 matching over 11 bases. Trimming cost V 5 bases and J 4 bases; bases outside gene matches: 6. The CDR3 contains 14 residues. The germline CDR1 and CDR2 sequences are GTSNPN and SVGIG (reference sequence). In DNA form, the CDR3 reads TGTGCCTGGGGGCTAGCGGGGGGTCCAGAGACCCAGTACTTC. Its translation is CAWGLAGGPETQYF.

This clone was counted between two and nine times. The chain recombines TRBV28 with TRBJ1-5; no definite D call. The CDR3 loop spans 14 amino acids. V lost 8 bases and J 2 bases, leaving 13 bases between the germline ends. Germline CDR1 reads MDHEN; CDR2 reads SYDVKM. The CDR3 spells CASGPGGGNQPQHF. DNA of the CDR3: TGTGCCAGCGGACCGGGAGGAGGCAATCAGCCCCAGCATTTT.

This clone showed up just once. The chain employs TRBV14 and TRBJ2-6; D is ambiguous. Germline V gives CDR1 SGHDN, CDR2 FVKESK. This CDR3 has 13 amino acids. V dropped 4 bases and J dropped 4 bases, with 5 bases sitting between them. The CDR3 region has the DNA TGTGCCAGCAGCCGTGGAGGGGCCAACGTCCTGACTTTC. Protein sequence: CASSRGGANVLTF. Complete variable domain (other parts from reference TRBV14 and TRBJ2-6): EAGVTQFPSHSVIEKGQTVTLRCDPISGHDNLYWYRRVMGKEIKFLLHFVKESKQDESGMPNNRFLAERTGGTYSTLKVQPAELEDSGVYFCASSRGGANVLTFGAGSRLTVL.

The chain recombines TRBV4-1 with TRBJ1-2; D is perhaps TRBD1 (6 bases). The V end was cut by 3 bases, the J end by 0 bases, with 17 bases between. The CDR3 is made up of 17 amino acids. Germline CDR1 reads MGHRA; CDR2 reads YSYEKL. The CDR3: CASSHGTYRQANYGYTF. CDR3 DNA sequence: TGCGCCAGCAGCCACGGGACATACCGCCAAGCTAACTATGGCTACACCTTC.

This chain connects TRBV5-4 to TRBJ2-2; no reliable D call. This CDR3 is built from 13 residues. The germline V and J ends were trimmed by 4 bases and 4 bases, with 8 bases remaining between them. Germline lookup yields CDR1 SGHNT and CDR2 YYREEE (reference sequence). The CDR3 sequence is CASSLQLTGELFF. Written as DNA, the CDR3 is TGTGCCAGCAGCCTACAACTCACCGGGGAGCTGTTTTTT.

The chain carries TRBV2 and TRBJ1-1; 12 bases fit TRBD1. The CDR3 is 18 amino acids. In germline, CDR1 is SNHLY, CDR2 FYNNEI. V shed 2 bases, J shed 2 bases, and the junction held 9 bases outside the gene matches. The CDR3 sequence is CASSEIGGQGAFNTEAFF. For the CDR3, the DNA is TGTGCCAGCAGTGAAATTGGGGGACAGGGGGCTTTCAACACTGAAGCTTTCTTT. Together with reference TRBV2 and TRBJ1-1, the CDR3 gives the full variable domain: EPEVTQTPSHQVTQMGQEVILRCVPISNHLYFYWYRQILGQKVEFLVSFYNNEISEKSEIFDDQFSVERPDGSNFTLKIRSTKLEDSAMYFCASSEIGGQGAFNTEAFFGQGTRLTVV.

This clone has more than one count but fewer than ten. The chain has TRBV6-1 and TRBJ1-5; D not resolved. V was clipped by 3 bases and J by 0 bases, with 12 bases between them. The CDR3 is 16 residues long. Germline V gives CDR1 MNHNS, CDR2 SASEGT. CDR3 bases: TGTGCCAGCAGTGATCGTCGAAGGGATAGCAATCAGCCCCAGCATTTT. Protein: CASSDRRRDSNQPQHF.

Worth noting for this clone: At the DNA level, this CDR3 is encoded by other sequences in the same sample as well. V usage is TRBV7-2 and J usage is TRBJ2-7; D is uncertain. The CDR3 totals 14 residues. Germline lookup yields CDR1 SGHTA and CDR2 FQGNSA. V was cut by 5 bases and J by 0 bases, with 11 bases left in between. The CDR3 region is CASSLVPSSYEQYF. The CDR3 DNA follows: TGTGCCAGCAGCCTAGTCCCCAGCTCCTACGAGCAGTACTTC. The full variable domain, in which reference TRBV7-2 and TRBJ2-7 provide the parts outside the CDR3, is GAGVSQSPSNKVTEKGKDVELRCDPISGHTALYWYRQSLGQGLEFLIYFQGNSAPDKSGLPSDRFSAERTGGSVSTLTIQRTQQEDSAVYLCASSLVPSSYEQYFGPGTRLTVT.

Details on this clone: This sample includes further DNA sequences coding for the same CDR3. The chain uses TRBV29-1 and TRBJ2-7, with 9 nucleotides matching TRBD2. J lost 3 bases, V lost 6 bases, and 3 bases had no gene match. From germline, CDR1 is SQVTM and CDR2 ANQGSEA. The CDR3 length is 12 residues. The CDR3, as DNA: TGCAGCGTGACTAGCGGTCTCTACGAGCAGTACTTC. This encodes CSVTSGLYEQYF.

The chain's CDR3 is CASSRRQGLFPEAFF. As DNA, the CDR3 is TGTGCCAGCAGCCGCCGACAGGGTCTATTTCCTGAAGCTTTCTTT. The V and J genes are TRBV6-5 and TRBJ1-1, with TRBD1 matching 7 bases. V was clipped by 6 bases and J by 6 bases; unmatched bases: 13. The germline V gene encodes CDR1 MNHEY and CDR2 SVGAGI. The CDR3 sequence is 15 residues long.

The CDR3 spells CASSGQGLEGNTIYF. The CDR3 coding sequence is TGTGCCAGCAGCGGACAGGGGTTGGAAGGAAACACCATATATTTT. The J gene is TRBJ1-3, the V gene TRBV7-2; 9 nucleotides line up with TRBD1. J lost 4 bases, V lost 5 bases, and 6 bases had no gene match. This CDR3 is 15 amino acids long. Germline lookup yields CDR1 SGHTA and CDR2 FQGNSA.

V is TRBV19 and J is TRBJ2-3; D possibly corresponds to TRBD2 (6 bases). This CDR3 has 16 residues. Trimming took 4 bases from V and 1 from J, leaving 15 bases between them. CDR1 is LNHDA, CDR2 SQIVND, per germline (reference sequence). CDR3 protein: CASSKPAGSGTDTQYF. The CDR3 region has the DNA TGTGCCAGTAGTAAACCGGCGGGGTCGGGCACAGATACGCAGTATTTT.

The CDR3 loop is CASSSTVETRQFF. The CDR3 DNA reads as TGTGCCAGCAGCTCAACCGTGGAGACGCGGCAGTTCTTC. V and J are TRBV7-3 and TRBJ2-1, with D unresolved. The CDR3 runs to 13 residues. With 4 bases removed from V and 12 bases from J, the gap between germline ends came to 16 bases. Germline loops: CDR1 SGHTA, CDR2 FQGTGA.

The CDR3 here is CAIRDSNRGEGYGYTF. The CDR3 nucleotides are TGTGCCATCAGGGACTCAAACAGGGGAGAAGGGTATGGCTACACCTTC. The gene calls are TRBV10-3 and TRBJ1-2, with TRBD1 matching 7 bases. This CDR3 has 16 amino acids. Germline CDR1 reads ENHRY; CDR2 reads SYGVKD. V trimming: 6 bases; J trimming: 5 bases; junction bases outside the gene matches: 15.

The chain links TRBV6-6 to TRBJ1-2; no clear D. The germline V and J ends were trimmed by 6 bases and 4 bases, with 15 bases remaining between them. Germline CDR1 reads MNHNY; CDR2 reads SVGAGI (reference sequence). The CDR3 consists of 14 residues. CDR3 bases: TGTGCCAGCAGCTTACAGCCAACCCTCTATGGCTACACCTTC. This codes for CASSLQPTLYGYTF.

This clone was observed a single time. The chain couples TRBV6-9 to TRBJ1-4, with D possibly TRBD1 on 5 matching bases. With 0 bases removed from V and 5 bases from J, the gap between germline ends came to 22 bases. CDR1 is MNHGY and CDR2 is SVAAGI in the germline V gene. The CDR3 covers 19 residues. CDR3 coding DNA: TGTGCCAGCAGTTATTCAGCCACCCAGGGCCTACGTTTGAATGAAAAACTGTTTTTT. This encodes CASSYSATQGLRLNEKLFF.

The rearrangement joins TRBV10-1 to TRBJ2-5; 12 bases line up with TRBD2. Losses at the gene ends were 10 bases for V and 0 bases for J; bases not matched to a gene: 6. Germline V gives CDR1 WNHNN, CDR2 SYGVQD (reference sequence). CDR3 size: 15 residues. CDR3 protein: CAKALAGGYQETQYF. CDR3 in DNA: TGCGCCAAGGCGCTAGCGGGGGGGTACCAAGAGACCCAGTACTTC.

The V and J genes are TRBV5-1 and TRBJ2-3; either TRBD1 or TRBD2 may fit D (5 bases each). The CDR3 loop spans 14 amino acids. With 4 bases removed from V and 5 bases from J, the gap between germline ends came to 14 bases. Germline assignment: CDR1 SGHRS and CDR2 YFSETQ. The CDR3 loop is CASSPRGAEDTQYF. CDR3 DNA sequence: TGCGCCAGCAGCCCCCGGGGCGCGGAAGATACGCAGTATTTT.

The chain couples TRBV5-1 to TRBJ2-1, with 7 bases identical to TRBD2. Germline V gene sequence: CDR1 SGHRS, CDR2 YFSETQ. Trimming at V came to 4 bases and at J to 6 bases, leaving 7 bases not matched to a gene. The CDR3 covers 14 residues. The DNA of the CDR3 is TGCGCCAGCAGCGCCGTCGGGGGGTCCAATGAGCAGTTCTTC. This encodes CASSAVGGSNEQFF.

Comment on this clone: This sample includes further DNA sequences coding for the same CDR3. J is TRBJ2-7 and V is TRBV19; D is unclear. In germline, CDR1 is LNHDA, CDR2 SQIVND (reference sequence). The CDR3 is made up of 11 amino acids. V was pared by 1 base and J by 6 bases, with 4 bases between. This chain's CDR3 is CASSIGGEQYF. The DNA of the CDR3 is TGTGCCAGTAGTATAGGTGGCGAGCAGTACTTC.

In nucleotides, the CDR3 is TGTGCCTGGGCAGCTTCGGGTCGGGCGGATACGCAGTATTTT. It is translated as CAWAASGRADTQYF. The chain joins TRBV30 to TRBJ2-3; D ambiguous. The germline CDR1 and CDR2 sequences are GTSNPN and SVGIG (reference sequence). This CDR3 has 14 amino acids. The germline V and J ends were trimmed by 5 bases and 6 bases, with 18 bases remaining between them. The variable domain in full, with the rest retrieved from reference TRBV30 and TRBJ2-3, is SQTIHQWPATLVQPVGSPLSLECTVEGTSNPNLYWYRQAAGRGLQLLFYSVGIGQISSEVPQNLSASRPQDRQFILSSKKLLLSDSGFYLCAWAASGRADTQYFGPGTRLTVL.